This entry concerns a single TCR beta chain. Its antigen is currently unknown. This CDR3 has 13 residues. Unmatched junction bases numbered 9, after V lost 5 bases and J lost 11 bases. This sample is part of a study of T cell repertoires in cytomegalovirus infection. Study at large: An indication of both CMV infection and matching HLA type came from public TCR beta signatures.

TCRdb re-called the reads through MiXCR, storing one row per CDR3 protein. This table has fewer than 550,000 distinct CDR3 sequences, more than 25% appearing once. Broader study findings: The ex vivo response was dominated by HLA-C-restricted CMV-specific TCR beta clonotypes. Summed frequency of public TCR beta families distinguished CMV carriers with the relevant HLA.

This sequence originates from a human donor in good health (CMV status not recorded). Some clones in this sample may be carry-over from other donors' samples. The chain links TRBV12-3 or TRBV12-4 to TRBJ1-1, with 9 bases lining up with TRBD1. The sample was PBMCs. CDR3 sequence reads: CASSLGQGGEAFF. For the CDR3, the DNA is TGTGCCAGCAGTCTGGGACAGGGAGGAGAGGCTTTCTTT.